Many counts were recorded for the clone carrying this TCR beta chain. Its target is not known. The sample comes from a study of CD8 T cells in ankylosing spondylitis. The study, taken as a whole, reports: Reports say disease-linked clones showed up significantly more in matched ankylosing spondylitis synovial fluid. Prior literature has documented some motif variants in synovial fluid and blood from reactive arthritis. In ankylosing spondylitis blood, a motif of eight highly homologous TCR beta variants appeared characteristic.

This CDR3 contains 14 residues. Trimming shortened V by 0 bases and J by 5 bases, and 11 bases separated the two germline ends. The germline gives CDR1 SGHRS, CDR2 YFSETQ. It was by quantitative 5'-RACE with molecular barcodes that TCR beta libraries were made. MiXCR, run by TCRdb on the 5' RACE reads, gives a single entry per CDR3 protein. The sample has a few hundred thousand distinct CDR3 sequences, 7.5% to 9% seen once. Sample: blood, either unsorted or a sorted T cell fraction (not recorded which). This clonotype was obtained from a male donor with ankylosing spondylitis. J is TRBJ1-1 and V is TRBV5-1; D remains ambiguous. The CDR3 DNA reads as TGCGCCAGCAGCTTGGAAGGTGCCGGGACTGAAGCTTTCTTT. Its translation: CASSLEGAGTEAFF.